This T cell receptor beta chain was sequenced for a study of blood T cell repertoires in COVID-19. The repertoire was sequenced with immunoSEQ multiplex PCR; TCRdb's copy has only in-frame clones and lacks some. The sample carries some 100,000 clones, around 83% recorded once. V was clipped by 3 bases and J by 0 bases; unmatched bases: 0. Germline assignment: CDR1 LNHDA and CDR2 SQIVND (reference sequence). CDR3 length: 15 amino acids. The specimen sequenced was peripheral blood. V is TRBV19 and J is TRBJ2-1; TRBD2 aligns across 9 bases. This clonotype was sampled from a woman of 80 years or more with active or convalescent COVID-19. CDR3 amino acids: CASSISGSSYNEQFF. DNA of the CDR3: TGTGCCAGTAGTATTAGCGGGAGCTCCTACAATGAGCAGTTCTTC.